This TCR beta chain was found in a study of T-cell memory formation after mild COVID-19. Overall study results and limits: Some clones that responded were present in memory (sampled pre-infection), which suggests cross-reactive memory joined. Clones contracting day 15 to 85 were balanced CD4/CD8; later expanders leaned CD4+.

5'RACE primed from the constant segment yielded TCR alpha and TCR beta cDNA libraries bearing sample barcodes and UMIs. One entry per CDR3 protein, called by TCRdb with MiXCR from the 5' RACE reads. The sample consists of hundreds of thousands of distinct CDR3 sequences, 20% of them appearing once. V lost 2 bases, J lost 3 bases, and 12 bases lay in between. Germline lookup yields CDR1 SGHRS and CDR2 YFSETQ. The CDR3 contains 15 residues. This clonotype showed up just a few times. Its cognate antigen is unknown. This TCR came from an adult woman who had mild COVID-19 (a few samples of this study predate the infection). Cell type and time point are not known. The sequenced sample was PBMCs or a T cell subset sorted from them (not recorded which). The chain uses TRBV5-1 and TRBJ2-1; D is perhaps TRBD2 (6 bases). CDR3: CASSFDSGDYNEQFF. The CDR3 bases are TGCGCCAGCAGCTTCGATAGCGGAGACTACAATGAGCAGTTCTTC.